The 3 T cell receptor beta chains below were found in one sample sequenced in a study of T cell repertoires in ileal Crohn's disease. Clones were sequenced by immunoSEQ multiplex PCR, and TCRdb holds only the in-frame ones, with some missing. The table has some 17,000 clones, about 75% seen once. The sample was ileal tissue. These receptors were obtained from an adult with Crohn's disease.

The rearrangement uses TRBV6-5 and TRBJ2-7, with TRBD2 as a possible D gene (6 bases). Trimming left V 8 bases short and J 3 bases short, with 20 bases between. Germline assignment: CDR1 MNHEY and CDR2 SVGAGI. The CDR3 loop spans 15 amino acids. The CDR3: CASSRDSGGFYEQYF. The CDR3 nucleotides read TGTGCCAGCTCACGGGACTCCGGAGGATTCTACGAGCAGTACTTC.

The chain links TRBV6-5 to TRBJ1-2; the match to TRBD1 covers 10 bases. The CDR3 spans 13 residues. The germline V gene encodes CDR1 MNHEY and CDR2 SVGAGI. V lost 7 bases and J lost 6; bases outside the gene matches: 5. The CDR3 sequence: CASTADRGHGYTF. DNA for the CDR3: TGTGCCAGCACCGCTGACAGGGGGCATGGCTACACCTTC.

V is TRBV27 and J is TRBJ1-6, with 7 positions matching TRBD1. The CDR3 extends over 14 amino acids. V was pared by 8 bases and J by 5 bases, with 6 bases of the junction left unmatched. In germline, CDR1 is MNHEY, CDR2 SMNVEV (reference sequence). CDR3 in amino acids: CASALTGHNSPLHF. The CDR3 bases are TGTGCCAGCGCACTGACAGGGCATAATTCACCCCTCCACTTT.